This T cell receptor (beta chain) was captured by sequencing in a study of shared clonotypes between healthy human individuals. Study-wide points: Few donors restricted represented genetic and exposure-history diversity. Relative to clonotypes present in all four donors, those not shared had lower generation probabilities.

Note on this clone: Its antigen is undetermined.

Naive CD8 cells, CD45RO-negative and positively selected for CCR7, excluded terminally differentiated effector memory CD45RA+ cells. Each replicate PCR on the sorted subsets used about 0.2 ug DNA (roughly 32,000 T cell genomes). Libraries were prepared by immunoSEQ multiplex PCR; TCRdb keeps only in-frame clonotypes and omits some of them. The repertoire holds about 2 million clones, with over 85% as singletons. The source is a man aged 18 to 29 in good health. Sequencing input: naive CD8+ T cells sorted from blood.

CDR3: CASSPTGQGLDGYTF. CDR3 DNA sequence: TGTGCCAGCAGCCCGACCGGACAGGGCTTGGATGGCTACACCTTC. This chain joins TRBV14 and TRBJ1-2, with 8 bases aligning to TRBD1. V gave up 4 bases and J gave up 6 bases; unmatched junction bases: 10. Germline CDR1 SGHDN, CDR2 FVKESK. The CDR3 is 15 amino acids.